Detailed here is one T cell receptor (beta chain). This record comes from a study of shared clonotypes between healthy human individuals. Data came from immunoSEQ multiplex PCR; TCRdb stores just in-frame clones and leaves some out. Here the sample spans over a million clones, approximately 98% being singletons. This TCR was recovered from a young man in good health. The sequencing sample was made of naive CD4+ T cells sorted from blood. Stated subset: CD45RA+ positively selected.

CDR3 DNA sequence: TGTGCCAGCAGACTTAGTGTGGAGCAGTTCTTC. The encoded protein is CASRLSVEQFF. This sequence joins TRBV28 and TRBJ2-1, with no clear D. V lost 6 bases and J lost 10, with 10 bases in between. From germline, CDR1 is MDHEN and CDR2 SYDVKM. This CDR3 has 11 residues.